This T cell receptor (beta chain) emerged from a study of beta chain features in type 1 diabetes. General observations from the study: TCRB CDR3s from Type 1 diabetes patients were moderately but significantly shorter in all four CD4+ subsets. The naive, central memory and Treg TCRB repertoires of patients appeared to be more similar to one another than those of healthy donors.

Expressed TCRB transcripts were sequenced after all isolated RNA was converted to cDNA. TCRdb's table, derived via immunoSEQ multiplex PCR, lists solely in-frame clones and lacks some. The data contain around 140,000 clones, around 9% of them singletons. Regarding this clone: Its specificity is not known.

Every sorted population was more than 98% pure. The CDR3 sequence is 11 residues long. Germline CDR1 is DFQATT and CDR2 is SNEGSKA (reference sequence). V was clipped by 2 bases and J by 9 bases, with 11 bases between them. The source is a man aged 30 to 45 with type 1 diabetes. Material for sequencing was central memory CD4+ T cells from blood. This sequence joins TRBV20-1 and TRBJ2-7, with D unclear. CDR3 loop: CSARFGAAQYF. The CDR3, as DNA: TGCAGTGCTAGATTCGGCGCGGCGCAGTACTTC.